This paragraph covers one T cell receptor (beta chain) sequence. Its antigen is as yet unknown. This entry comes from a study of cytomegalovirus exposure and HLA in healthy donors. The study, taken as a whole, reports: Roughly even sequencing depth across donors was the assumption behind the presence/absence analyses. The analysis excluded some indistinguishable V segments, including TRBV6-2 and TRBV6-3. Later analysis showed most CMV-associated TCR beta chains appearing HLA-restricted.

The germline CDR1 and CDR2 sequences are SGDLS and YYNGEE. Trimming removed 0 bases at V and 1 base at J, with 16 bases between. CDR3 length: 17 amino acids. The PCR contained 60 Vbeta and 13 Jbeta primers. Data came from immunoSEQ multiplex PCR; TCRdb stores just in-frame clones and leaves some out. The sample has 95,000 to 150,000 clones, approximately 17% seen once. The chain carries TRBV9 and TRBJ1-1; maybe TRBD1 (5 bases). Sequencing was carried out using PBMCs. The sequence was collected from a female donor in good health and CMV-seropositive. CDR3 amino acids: CASSVVFSGTANTEAFF. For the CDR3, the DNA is TGTGCCAGCAGCGTAGTCTTTAGCGGGACCGCGAACACTGAAGCTTTCTTT.